The 21 T cell receptor beta chains below all came from one sample that was sequenced in a study of cytomegalovirus exposure and HLA in healthy donors. The primer mix had 60 Vbeta and 13 Jbeta primers. Method: immunoSEQ multiplex PCR; TCRdb's copy keeps in-frame clones and lacks some. The sample carries over 120,000 clones, 80% recorded once. The sequenced sample consisted of PBMCs. Receptors originate from a man aged 45-65 years in good health and CMV-seronegative.

This clone was counted once. The chain has TRBV19 and TRBJ2-3; perhaps TRBD2 as D (6 bases). Germline V lookup: CDR1 LNHDA, CDR2 SQIVND (reference sequence). The CDR3 runs to 16 residues. V was pared by 6 bases and J by 2 bases, with 18 bases between. The CDR3 sequence: CASSTSQTRITDTQYF. CDR3 bases: TGTGCCAGTAGCACCTCCCAGACTAGAATCACAGATACGCAGTATTTT.

The chain recombines TRBV18 with TRBJ1-1; tentatively, D is TRBD1 (6 bases). This CDR3 region has 13 residues. Germline V gene lookup returns CDR1 KGHSH and CDR2 LQKENI. The V and J ends lost 2 bases and 7 bases respectively, with 11 bases between them. CDR3 DNA sequence: TGTGCCAGCTCACCAGAGGACAGTTATGAAGCTTTCTTT. Translation: CASSPEDSYEAFF.

The rearrangement joins TRBV5-4 to TRBJ2-1; 11 bases line up with TRBD2. The CDR3 covers 16 residues. J was trimmed by 8 bases and V by 2 bases; bases with no gene match: 9. Per the germline V gene, CDR1 is SGHNT and CDR2 is YYREEE (reference sequence). This CDR3 is CASSLRNSGGADEQFF. Here the CDR3 DNA reads TGTGCCAGCAGCTTAAGGAATAGCGGGGGGGCGGATGAGCAGTTCTTC.

The chain employs TRBV5-5 and TRBJ2-2, with D tentatively TRBD1 (6 bases). Per germline, CDR1 SGHKS and CDR2 YYEKEE (reference sequence). The CDR3 is 17 amino acids. V dropped 4 bases and J dropped 0 bases, with 16 bases sitting between them. The CDR3 nucleotides read TGTGCCAGCAGCAGCCACCCCGGACAGCCGAACACCGGGGAGCTGTTTTTT. It codes for CASSSHPGQPNTGELFF.

As for this clone: At one of its ends the junction is not consistent with the germline gene, which may arise from a read error. The J gene is TRBJ1-1, the V gene TRBV29-1, with a possible D match to TRBD1 (6 bases). CDR1 and CDR2 (germline): SQVTM, ANQGSEA. This CDR3 has 13 residues. The CDR3 loop reads CSAEGTGSTEAFF. CDR3 coding DNA: TGCAGCGCTGAAGGAACAGGGTCCACTGAAGCTTTCTTT.

The chain is built from TRBV9 and TRBJ2-7; perhaps TRBD1 as D (5 bases). Trimming removed 5 bases from V and 8 bases from J, with 14 bases in between. The CDR3 is 12 residues long. CDR1 and CDR2 from the germline V gene are SGDLS and YYNGEE. CDR3 protein: CASSGALSKQYF. CDR3 nucleotide sequence: TGTGCCAGCAGTGGGGCCCTCTCCAAGCAGTACTTC.

This rearrangement joins TRBV30 to TRBJ2-2; tentatively, D is TRBD2 (6 bases). V was shortened by 4 bases and J by 4 bases, with 10 bases between the two germline ends. This CDR3 contains 13 residues. The germline gives CDR1 GTSNPN, CDR2 SVGIG (reference sequence). The CDR3 DNA follows: TGTGCCTGGAAAGGAGGGAGCACCGGGGAGCTGTTTTTT. Its translation is CAWKGGSTGELFF. The full variable domain, rest sourced from reference TRBV30 and TRBJ2-2, is SQTIHQWPATLVQPVGSPLSLECTVEGTSNPNLYWYRQAAGRGLQLLFYSVGIGQISSEVPQNLSASRPQDRQFILSSKKLLLSDSGFYLCAWKGGSTGELFFGEGSRLTVL.

J is TRBJ1-3 and V is TRBV5-1; no definite D call. The CDR3 is 14 residues long. Germline lookup yields CDR1 SGHRS and CDR2 YFSETQ. Deletions cut 5 bases from V and 0 bases from J, with 9 bases between. The CDR3 loop reads CASSSTSSGNTIYF. The CDR3 nucleotides are TGCGCCAGCAGTTCCACGAGCTCTGGAAACACCATATATTTT.

This clone is a singleton in its sample. CDR3 region: CASSDRGLKYNEQFF. Written as DNA, the CDR3 is TGTGCCAGCAGTGATCGAGGGTTAAAGTACAATGAGCAGTTCTTC. This chain links TRBV6-1 with TRBJ2-1, with D perhaps matching TRBD2 (5 bases). V was pared by 3 bases and J by 4 bases, with 13 bases between. CDR1 is MNHNS and CDR2 is SASEGT in the germline V gene. The CDR3 runs 15 residues.

V gene TRBV12-5 combines with J gene TRBJ2-7; 10 nucleotides line up with TRBD2. The CDR3 is made up of 19 amino acids. V lost 1 base and J lost 3; bases outside the gene matches: 15. CDR1 and CDR2 from the germline V gene are LGHNT and FRNRAP. In DNA form, the CDR3 reads TGTGCTAGTGGTTTGGCATGGGGCGGGCTGGCTAGCGGGAGCTACGAGCAGTACTTC. This gives the protein CASGLAWGGLASGSYEQYF.

The genes are TRBV6-5 and TRBJ1-1; 8 bases map to TRBD1. Unmatched junction bases numbered 8, after V lost 6 bases and J lost 5 bases. Germline V gene data show CDR1 as MNHEY and CDR2 as SVGAGI. The CDR3 totals 14 residues. This CDR3 reads CASSTGQGRTEAFF. The CDR3 DNA reads as TGTGCCAGCAGCACTGGACAGGGCCGGACTGAAGCTTTCTTT.

The chain links TRBV7-6 to TRBJ2-7, with TRBD1 identical over 8 bases. Germline V gives CDR1 SGHVS, CDR2 FNYEAQ. The CDR3 sequence is 13 residues long. Trimming removed 4 bases from V and 4 bases from J; junction bases left unmatched: 3. The CDR3 spells CASSSYRGYEQYF. CDR3 DNA: TGTGCCAGCAGCTCTTACAGGGGGTACGAGCAGTACTTC.

This clone has more than one count but fewer than ten. This rearrangement joins TRBV5-6 to TRBJ2-5; D perhaps matches TRBD1 (5 bases). Trimming took off 3 bases at V and 2 bases at J, with 11 bases between the two ends. The V gene's germline CDR1 is SGHDT and CDR2 YYEEEE. This CDR3 region has 14 residues. CDR3 sequence reads: CASSYRAGQETQYF. CDR3 in DNA: TGTGCCAGCAGCTATCGCGCAGGGCAAGAGACCCAGTACTTC. Combining the CDR3 with reference TRBV5-6 and TRBJ2-5 gives the whole variable domain DAGVTQSPTHLIKTRGQQVTLRCSPKSGHDTVSWYQQALGQGPQFIFQYYEEEERQRGNFPDRFSGHQFPNYSSELNVNALLLGDSALYLCASSYRAGQETQYFGPGTRLLVL.

This clone showed up just once. The chain recombines TRBV14 with TRBJ2-7; 8 nucleotides line up with TRBD1. V shed 0 bases, J shed 4 bases, and the junction held 5 bases outside the gene matches. The CDR3 totals 15 residues. The germline V gene has CDR1 SGHDN and CDR2 FVKESK. The CDR3 nucleotides read TGTGCCAGCAGCCAAGAGGACAGGGAACTGTACGAGCAGTACTTC. Protein sequence: CASSQEDRELYEQYF.

V gene TRBV28 combines with J gene TRBJ1-2; D is undetermined. In germline, CDR1 is MDHEN, CDR2 SYDVKM. This CDR3 contains 11 residues. Deletions cut 6 bases from V and 10 bases from J, with 12 bases between. CDR3 residues: CASRFKSVYTF. As DNA, the CDR3 is TGTGCCAGCAGATTCAAATCGGTCTACACCTTC.

The chain links TRBV5-1 to TRBJ2-3; 8 bases align to TRBD2. The J segment lost 1 base and the V segment lost 5 bases, leaving 6 bases of the junction unmatched. The V gene's germline CDR1 is SGHRS and CDR2 YFSETQ. The CDR3 runs 15 residues. The CDR3 DNA reads as TGCGCCAGCAGAGATCGGGGGGGCCGCACAGATACGCAGTATTTT. This gives the protein CASRDRGGRTDTQYF. The variable domain in full, with the rest retrieved from reference TRBV5-1 and TRBJ2-3, is KAGVTQTPRYLIKTRGQQVTLSCSPISGHRSVSWYQQTPGQGLQFLFEYFSETQRNKGNFPGRFSGRQFSNSRSEMNVSTLELGDSALYLCASRDRGGRTDTQYFGPGTRLTVL.

The V and J genes are TRBV19 and TRBJ2-5; TRBD1 agrees at 7 bases. In germline, CDR1 is LNHDA, CDR2 SQIVND (reference sequence). J was trimmed by 5 bases and V by 4 bases; bases with no gene match: 7. The CDR3 extends over 14 amino acids. The CDR3 protein is CASSTTGVEETQYF. CDR3 nucleotide sequence: TGTGCCAGTAGTACCACAGGGGTAGAGGAGACCCAGTACTTC.

This clone has a handful of counts. The CDR3 here is CASSRQGSEQYF. The CDR3 DNA sequence: TGCGCCAGCAGCCGACAGGGCTCCGAGCAGTACTTC. The chain links TRBV5-1 to TRBJ2-7; the match to TRBD1 covers 7 bases. Germline V gene lookup returns CDR1 SGHRS and CDR2 YFSETQ. The ends lost 4 bases at V and 6 bases at J; junction bases unmatched: 4. The CDR3 consists of 12 residues.

The chain is built from TRBV19 and TRBJ1-1, with D perhaps matching TRBD1 (6 bases). The germline V and J ends were trimmed by 9 bases and 8 bases, with 10 bases remaining between them. CDR1 and CDR2 (germline): LNHDA, SQIVND (reference sequence). The CDR3 runs to 10 residues. The CDR3 DNA reads as TGTGCCAGCCGAGGGACAGAAGCTTTCTTT. It encodes CASRGTEAFF. The complete variable domain, with remaining parts taken from reference TRBV19 and TRBJ1-1, reads DGGITQSPKYLFRKEGQNVTLSCEQNLNHDAMYWYRQDPGQGLRLIYYSQIVNDFQKGDIAEGYSVSREKKESFPLTVTSAQKNPTAFYLCASRGTEAFFGQGTRLTVV.

In its sample, this clone was seen once. DNA of the CDR3: TGTGCCAGCAGCTCCACCCAAGGGGGATCCTCTGGAAACACCATATATTTT. Encoded protein: CASSSTQGGSSGNTIYF. The V gene is TRBV5-5, the J gene TRBJ1-3; TRBD1 is a possible D gene (6 bases). Between the trimmed V and J ends, which lost 3 bases and 0 bases, there was a span of 16 bases. The CDR3 consists of 17 residues. In germline, CDR1 is SGHKS, CDR2 YYEKEE (reference sequence).

This chain uses TRBV5-4 with TRBJ1-2; 10 nucleotides agree with TRBD1. With 4 bases clipped from V and 7 bases from J, the junction kept 10 bases outside the gene matches. The germline CDR1 and CDR2 sequences are SGHNT and YYREEE (reference sequence). The CDR3 extends over 15 amino acids. The CDR3: CASSPGTGVFPGYTF. The CDR3 DNA follows: TGTGCCAGCAGCCCCGGGACAGGGGTTTTCCCTGGCTACACCTTC.